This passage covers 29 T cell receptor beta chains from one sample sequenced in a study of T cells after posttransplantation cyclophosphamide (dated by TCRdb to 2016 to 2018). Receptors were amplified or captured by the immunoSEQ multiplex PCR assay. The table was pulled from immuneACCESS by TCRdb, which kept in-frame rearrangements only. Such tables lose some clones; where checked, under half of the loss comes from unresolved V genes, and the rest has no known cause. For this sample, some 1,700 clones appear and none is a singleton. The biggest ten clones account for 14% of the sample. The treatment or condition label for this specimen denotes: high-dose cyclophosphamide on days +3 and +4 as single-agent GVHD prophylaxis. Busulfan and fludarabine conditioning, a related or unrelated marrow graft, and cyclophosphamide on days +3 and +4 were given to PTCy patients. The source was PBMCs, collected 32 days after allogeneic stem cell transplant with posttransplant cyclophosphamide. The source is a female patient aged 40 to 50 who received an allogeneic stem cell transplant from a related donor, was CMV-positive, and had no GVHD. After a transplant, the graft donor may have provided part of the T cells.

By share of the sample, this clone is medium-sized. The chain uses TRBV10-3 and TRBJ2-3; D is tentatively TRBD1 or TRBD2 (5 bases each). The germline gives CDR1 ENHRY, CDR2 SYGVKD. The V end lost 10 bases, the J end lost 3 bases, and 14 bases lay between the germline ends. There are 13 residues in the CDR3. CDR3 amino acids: CATAERGTDTQYF. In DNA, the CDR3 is TGTGCCACCGCCGAGAGGGGTACAGATACGCAGTATTTT.

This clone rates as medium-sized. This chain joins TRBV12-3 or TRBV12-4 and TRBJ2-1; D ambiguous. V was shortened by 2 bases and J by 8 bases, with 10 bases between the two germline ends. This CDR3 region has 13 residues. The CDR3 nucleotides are TGTGCCAGCAGTTTACTTAGCATCGATGAGCAGTTCTTC. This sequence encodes CASSLLSIDEQFF.

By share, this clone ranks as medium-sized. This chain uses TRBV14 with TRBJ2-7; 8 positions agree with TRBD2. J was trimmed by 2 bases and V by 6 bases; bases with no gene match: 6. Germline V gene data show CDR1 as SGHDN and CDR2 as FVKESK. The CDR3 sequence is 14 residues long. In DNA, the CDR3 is TGTGCCAGCAGTTGGAGCGGGGGTCCCTACGAGCAGTACTTC. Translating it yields CASSWSGGPYEQYF.

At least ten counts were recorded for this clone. CDR3 in amino acids: CASSLSGGEGGGYTF. CDR3 in DNA: TGTGCCAGCAGTTTATCCGGGGGGGAGGGAGGTGGCTACACCTTC. This chain links TRBV28 with TRBJ1-2, with D possibly being TRBD1 (5 bases). CDR3 size: 15 residues. Trimming removed 1 base from V and 7 bases from J, with 16 bases in between. Germline V gives CDR1 MDHEN, CDR2 SYDVKM.

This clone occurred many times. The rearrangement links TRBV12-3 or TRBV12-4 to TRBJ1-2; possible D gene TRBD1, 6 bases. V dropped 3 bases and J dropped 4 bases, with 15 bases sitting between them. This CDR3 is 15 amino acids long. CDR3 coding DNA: TGTGCCAGCAGTTTTGGCAGGGGCGTCTCCTATGGCTACACCTTC. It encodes CASSFGRGVSYGYTF.

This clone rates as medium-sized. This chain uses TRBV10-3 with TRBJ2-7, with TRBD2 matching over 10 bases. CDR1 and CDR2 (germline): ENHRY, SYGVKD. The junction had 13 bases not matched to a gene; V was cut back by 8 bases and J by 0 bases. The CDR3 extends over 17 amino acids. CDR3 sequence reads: CAIGGELTSGFSYEQYF. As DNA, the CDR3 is TGTGCCATCGGTGGGGAGTTGACTAGCGGGTTCTCCTACGAGCAGTACTTC.

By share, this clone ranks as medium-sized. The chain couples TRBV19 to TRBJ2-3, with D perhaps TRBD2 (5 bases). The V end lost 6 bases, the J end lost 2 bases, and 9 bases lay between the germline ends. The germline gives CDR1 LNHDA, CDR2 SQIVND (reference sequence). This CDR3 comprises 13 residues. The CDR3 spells CASSRGPTDTQYF. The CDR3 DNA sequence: TGTGCCAGTAGCCGCGGGCCCACAGATACGCAGTATTTT. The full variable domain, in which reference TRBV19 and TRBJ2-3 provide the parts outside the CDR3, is DGGITQSPKYLFRKEGQNVTLSCEQNLNHDAMYWYRQDPGQGLRLIYYSQIVNDFQKGDIAEGYSVSREKKESFPLTVTSAQKNPTAFYLCASSRGPTDTQYFGPGTRLTVL.

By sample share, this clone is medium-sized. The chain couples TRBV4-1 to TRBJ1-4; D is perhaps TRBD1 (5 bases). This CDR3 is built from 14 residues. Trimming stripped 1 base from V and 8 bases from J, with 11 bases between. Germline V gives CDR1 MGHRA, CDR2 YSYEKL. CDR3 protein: CASSQGEAGEKLFF. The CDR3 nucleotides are TGCGCCAGCAGCCAAGGAGAGGCAGGGGAAAAACTGTTTTTT.

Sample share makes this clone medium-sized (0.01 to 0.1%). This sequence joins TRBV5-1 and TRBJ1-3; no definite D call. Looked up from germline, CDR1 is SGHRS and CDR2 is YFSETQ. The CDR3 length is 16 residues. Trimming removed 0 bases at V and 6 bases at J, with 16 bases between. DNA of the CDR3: TGCGCCAGCAGCTTGGTGGGCCCCCAAGGCCCAAACACCATATATTTT. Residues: CASSLVGPQGPNTIYF.

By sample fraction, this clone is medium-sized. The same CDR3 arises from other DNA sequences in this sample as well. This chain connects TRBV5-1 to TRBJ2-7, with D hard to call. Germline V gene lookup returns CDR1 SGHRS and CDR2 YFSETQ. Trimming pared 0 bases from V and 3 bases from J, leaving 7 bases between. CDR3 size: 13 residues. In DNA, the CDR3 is TGCGCCAGCAGCTTGGGGCAGGTCTACGAGCAGTACTTC. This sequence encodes CASSLGQVYEQYF.

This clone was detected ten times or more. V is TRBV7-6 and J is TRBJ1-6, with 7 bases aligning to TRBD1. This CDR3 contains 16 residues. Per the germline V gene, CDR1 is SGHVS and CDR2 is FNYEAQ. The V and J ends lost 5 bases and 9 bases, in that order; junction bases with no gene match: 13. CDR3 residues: CASSPFQRQGGSPLHF. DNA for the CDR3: TGTGCCAGCAGCCCGTTTCAGCGACAGGGCGGTTCACCCCTCCACTTT.

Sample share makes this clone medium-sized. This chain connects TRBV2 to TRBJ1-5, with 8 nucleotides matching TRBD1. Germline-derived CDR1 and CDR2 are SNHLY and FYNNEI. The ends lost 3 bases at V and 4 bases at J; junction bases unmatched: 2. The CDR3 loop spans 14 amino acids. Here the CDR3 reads CASSEDRVNQPQHF. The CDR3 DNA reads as TGTGCCAGCAGTGAGGACAGGGTGAATCAGCCCCAGCATTTT.

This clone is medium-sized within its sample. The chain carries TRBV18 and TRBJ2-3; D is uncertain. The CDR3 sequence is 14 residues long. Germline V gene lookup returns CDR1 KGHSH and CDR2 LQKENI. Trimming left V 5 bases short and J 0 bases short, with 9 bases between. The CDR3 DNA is TGTGCCAGCTCAGCGGAAACTAGCACAGATACGCAGTATTTT. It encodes CASSAETSTDTQYF.

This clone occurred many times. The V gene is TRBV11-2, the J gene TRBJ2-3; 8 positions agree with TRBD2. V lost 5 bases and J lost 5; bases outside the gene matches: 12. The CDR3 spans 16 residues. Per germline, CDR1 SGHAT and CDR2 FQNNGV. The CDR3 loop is CASSPYTRGGEDTQYF. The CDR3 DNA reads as TGTGCCAGCAGCCCCTATACTCGGGGGGGCGAAGATACGCAGTATTTT.

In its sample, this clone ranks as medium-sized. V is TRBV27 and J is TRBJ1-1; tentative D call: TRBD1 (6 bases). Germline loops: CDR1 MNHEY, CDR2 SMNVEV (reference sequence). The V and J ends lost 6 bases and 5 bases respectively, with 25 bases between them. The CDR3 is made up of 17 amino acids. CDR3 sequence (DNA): TGTGCCAGCAGCCGAAGGGGGATTGGTCAGGGAAGGACTGAAGCTTTCTTT. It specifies CASSRRGIGQGRTEAFF.

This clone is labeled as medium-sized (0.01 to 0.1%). The CDR3, as DNA: TGTGCCAGCAGCTCCCCTCATGAGCAGTTCTTC. It encodes CASSSPHEQFF. The chain combines TRBV7-9 with TRBJ2-1; D is unresolved. This CDR3 region has 11 residues. The V gene's germline CDR1 is SEHNR and CDR2 FQNEAQ (reference sequence). Between the trimmed V and J ends, which lost 4 bases and 8 bases, there was a span of 6 bases.

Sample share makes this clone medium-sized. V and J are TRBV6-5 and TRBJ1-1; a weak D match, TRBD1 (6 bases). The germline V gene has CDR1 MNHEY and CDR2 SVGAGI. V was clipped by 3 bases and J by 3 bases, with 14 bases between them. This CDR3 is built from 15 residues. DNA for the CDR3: TGTGCCAGCAGTTATATGTTGGAGGGGGACACTGAAGCTTTCTTT. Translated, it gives CASSYMLEGDTEAFF.

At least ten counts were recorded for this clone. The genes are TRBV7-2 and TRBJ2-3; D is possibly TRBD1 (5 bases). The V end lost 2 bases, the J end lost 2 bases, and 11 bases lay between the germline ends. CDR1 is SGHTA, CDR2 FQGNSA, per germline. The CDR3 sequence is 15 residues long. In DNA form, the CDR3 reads TGTGCCAGCAGCTTAATAGGACATAACACAGATACGCAGTATTTT. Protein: CASSLIGHNTDTQYF.

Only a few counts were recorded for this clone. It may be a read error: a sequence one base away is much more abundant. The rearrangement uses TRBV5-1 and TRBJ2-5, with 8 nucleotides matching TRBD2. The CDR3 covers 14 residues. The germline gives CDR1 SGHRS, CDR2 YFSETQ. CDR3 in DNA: TGCGCCAGCAGCTCCGGGACTAGGCAAGAGCCCCAGTACTTC. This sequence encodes CASSSGTRQEPQYF.

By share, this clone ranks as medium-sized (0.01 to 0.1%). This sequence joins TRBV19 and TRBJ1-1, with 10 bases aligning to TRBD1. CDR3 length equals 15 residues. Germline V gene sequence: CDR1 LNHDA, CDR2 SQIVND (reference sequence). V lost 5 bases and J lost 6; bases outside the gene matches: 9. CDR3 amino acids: CASSSGQGVGAEAFF. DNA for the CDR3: TGTGCCAGTAGTTCTGGACAGGGGGTCGGCGCTGAAGCTTTCTTT.

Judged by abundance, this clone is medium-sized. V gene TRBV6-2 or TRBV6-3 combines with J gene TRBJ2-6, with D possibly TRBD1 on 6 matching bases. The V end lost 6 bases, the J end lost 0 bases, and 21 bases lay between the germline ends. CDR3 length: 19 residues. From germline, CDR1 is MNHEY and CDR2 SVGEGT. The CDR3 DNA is TGTGCCAGCAGGGATCTGTACAGGGCCCTCAACTCTGGGGCCAACGTCCTGACTTTC. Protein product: CASRDLYRALNSGANVLTF.

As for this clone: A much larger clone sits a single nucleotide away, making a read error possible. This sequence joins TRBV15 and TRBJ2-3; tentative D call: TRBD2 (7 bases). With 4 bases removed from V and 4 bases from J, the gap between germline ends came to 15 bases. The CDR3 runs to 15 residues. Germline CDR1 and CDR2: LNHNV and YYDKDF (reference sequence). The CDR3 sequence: CATSTPRGASDTQYF. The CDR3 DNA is TGTGCCACCAGCACCCCTCGGGGGGCATCAGATACGCAGTATTTT. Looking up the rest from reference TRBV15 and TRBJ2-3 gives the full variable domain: DAMVIQNPRYQVTQFGKPVTLSCSQTLNHNVMYWYQQKSSQAPKLLFHYYDKDFNNEADTPDNFQSRRPNTSFCFLDIRSPGLGDTAMYLCATSTPRGASDTQYFGPGTRLTVL.

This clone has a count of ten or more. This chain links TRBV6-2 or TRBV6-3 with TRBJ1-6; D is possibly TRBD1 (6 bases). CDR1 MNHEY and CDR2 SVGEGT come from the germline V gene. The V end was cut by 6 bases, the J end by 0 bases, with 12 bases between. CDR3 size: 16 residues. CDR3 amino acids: CASSDRKSSYNSPLHF. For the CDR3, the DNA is TGTGCCAGCAGCGACAGGAAGAGCTCCTATAATTCACCCCTCCACTTT.

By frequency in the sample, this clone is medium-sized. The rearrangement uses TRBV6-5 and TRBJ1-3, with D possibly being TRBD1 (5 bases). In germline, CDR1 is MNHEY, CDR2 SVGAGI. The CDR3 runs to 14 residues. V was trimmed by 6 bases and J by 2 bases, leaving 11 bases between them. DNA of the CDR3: TGTGCCAGCAGGCGGGGGAGGCCTGGAAACACCATATATTTT. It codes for CASRRGRPGNTIYF.

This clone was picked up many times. CDR3 amino acids: CASSYGLAGYEQYF. CDR3 in DNA: TGTGCCAGCAGTTATGGACTAGCGGGCTACGAGCAGTACTTC. The chain couples TRBV12-3 or TRBV12-4 to TRBJ2-7, with 11 bases fitting TRBD2. J lost 3 bases, V lost 4 bases, and 2 bases had no gene match. The CDR3 has 14 residues.

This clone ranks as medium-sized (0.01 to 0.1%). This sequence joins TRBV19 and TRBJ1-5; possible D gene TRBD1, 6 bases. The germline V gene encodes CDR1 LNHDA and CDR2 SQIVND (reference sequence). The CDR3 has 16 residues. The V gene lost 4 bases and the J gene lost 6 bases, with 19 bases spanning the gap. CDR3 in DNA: TGTGCCAGTAGTACCCTGGGACATTCTCTCGGTCAGCCCCAGCATTTT. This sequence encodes CASSTLGHSLGQPQHF.

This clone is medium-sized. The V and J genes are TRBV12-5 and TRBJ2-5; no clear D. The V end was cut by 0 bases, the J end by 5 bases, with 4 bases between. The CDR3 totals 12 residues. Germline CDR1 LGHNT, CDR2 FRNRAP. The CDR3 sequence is CASGLVRETQYF. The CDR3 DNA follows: TGTGCTAGTGGTTTGGTACGGGAGACCCAGTACTTC.

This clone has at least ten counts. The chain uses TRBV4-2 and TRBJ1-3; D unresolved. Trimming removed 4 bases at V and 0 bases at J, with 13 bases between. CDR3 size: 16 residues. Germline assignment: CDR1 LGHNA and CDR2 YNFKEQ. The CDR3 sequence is CASSLVEGPSGNTIYF. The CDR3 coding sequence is TGTGCCAGCAGCCTCGTCGAAGGGCCCTCTGGAAACACCATATATTTT.

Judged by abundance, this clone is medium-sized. The CDR3 is CASGGADWTDTQYF. In nucleotides, the CDR3 is TGTGCCAGCGGGGGGGCAGATTGGACAGATACGCAGTATTTT. The V and J genes are TRBV12-3 or TRBV12-4 and TRBJ2-3, with a tentative D call TRBD2 (7 bases). The CDR3 covers 14 residues. With 8 bases removed from V and 3 bases from J, the gap between germline ends came to 15 bases.